The 24 T cell receptor beta chains below all came from one sample that was sequenced in a study of blood T cell repertoires in COVID-19 (TCRdb year 2020). The library was made by the immunoSEQ multiplex PCR assay. The source is immuneACCESS, and TCRdb retained only in-frame sequences with V and J called. Part of the clones is not carried over; for the studies checked, unresolved V genes explain less than half of this, and the remainder is unexplained. The sample table records approximately 230,000 clones; more than 80% of these occur just once. Clones ranked in the top ten supply roughly 2.3% of the sample. The sequencing input was peripheral blood. These receptors all come from a man aged 25 to 45 who had recovered from COVID-19.

The chain links TRBV15 to TRBJ1-1; D gene uncertain. The germline gives CDR1 LNHNV, CDR2 YYDKDF (reference sequence). The CDR3 has 14 residues. V lost 4 bases to trimming and J lost 11 bases, with 20 bases between them. This CDR3 reads CATSKEKKTVYAFF. The CDR3 DNA reads as TGTGCCACCAGCAAAGAAAAAAAGACTGTTTATGCTTTCTTT.

A note on this clone: Germline is not matched at one junction end, which may reflect a read error. The V call is TRBV5-1, the J call TRBJ2-1; TRBD2 agrees at 9 bases. This CDR3 has 17 amino acids. Germline lookup yields CDR1 SGHRS and CDR2 YFSETQ. The CDR3 protein is CASSLAARGGSSNEQFF. In DNA, the CDR3 is TGCGCCAGCAGCTTGGCTGCGCGGGGGGGTTCCTCCAATGAGCAGTTCTTC.

V is TRBV7-7 and J is TRBJ2-2, with TRBD1 as a possible D gene (5 bases). Trimming shortened V by 1 base and J by 3 bases, and 9 bases separated the two germline ends. The CDR3 totals 15 residues. Looked up from germline, CDR1 is SSHAT and CDR2 is FNYEAQ (reference sequence). CDR3 nucleotides: TGTGCCAGCAGCTTAGAGGGGTCATACACCGGGGAGCTGTTTTTT. Translated: CASSLEGSYTGELFF.

V and J are TRBV5-6 and TRBJ1-2; D is ambiguous. The germline V gene has CDR1 SGHDT and CDR2 YYEEEE. The CDR3 spans 14 residues. Deletions cut 0 bases from V and 4 bases from J, with 10 bases between. The CDR3 region is CASSLEFYGYGYTF. For the CDR3, the DNA is TGTGCCAGCAGCTTGGAGTTCTACGGCTATGGCTACACCTTC.

The V gene is TRBV4-1, the J gene TRBJ2-1, with D hard to call. Germline CDR1 MGHRA, CDR2 YSYEKL. V lost 1 base and J lost 0, with 4 bases in between. The CDR3 is 14 residues long. As DNA, the CDR3 is TGCGCCAGCAGCCAAGGCGGCTCCTACAATGAGCAGTTCTTC. This sequence encodes CASSQGGSYNEQFF.

The chain combines TRBV7-6 with TRBJ2-1; D uncertain. The CDR3 consists of 13 residues. Germline loops: CDR1 SGHVS, CDR2 FNYEAQ. The V end lost 5 bases, the J end lost 14 bases, and 19 bases lay between the germline ends. The CDR3 sequence: CASSLPPSATKFF. CDR3 in DNA: TGTGCCAGCAGCCTGCCCCCCAGCGCCACCAAGTTCTTC.

The rearrangement joins TRBV6-5 to TRBJ1-3; TRBD1 matches at 8 bases. The CDR3 is made up of 15 amino acids. Germline V lookup: CDR1 MNHEY, CDR2 SVGAGI. The CDR3 loop reads CATFRTGRSGNTIYF. DNA of the CDR3: TGTGCAACTTTTCGGACAGGGCGCTCTGGAAACACCATATATTTT.

The genes are TRBV9 and TRBJ2-7; TRBD2 aligns across 10 bases. The CDR3 loop spans 15 amino acids. Germline V gene sequence: CDR1 SGDLS, CDR2 YYNGEE. V was clipped by 0 bases and J by 0 bases; unmatched bases: 0. CDR3 loop: CASSVVAGGSYEQYF. The CDR3 nucleotides read TGTGCCAGCAGCGTAGTAGCGGGGGGCTCCTACGAGCAGTACTTC.

This chain links TRBV5-4 with TRBJ2-7; TRBD2 agrees at 8 bases. CDR1 and CDR2 from the germline V gene are SGHNT and YYREEE (reference sequence). V was clipped by 1 base and J by 5 bases; unmatched bases: 8. The CDR3 has 15 amino acids. CDR3 sequence reads: CASSLSSGAADEQYF. CDR3 DNA sequence: TGTGCCAGCAGCTTGAGTAGCGGGGCGGCGGACGAGCAGTACTTC.

V gene TRBV6-1 combines with J gene TRBJ1-2; D is ambiguous. The germline V and J ends were trimmed by 2 bases and 8 bases, with 15 bases remaining between them. Germline V gives CDR1 MNHNS, CDR2 SASEGT. This CDR3 spans 14 amino acids. The CDR3: CASSELTGFGGYTF. As DNA, the CDR3 is TGTGCCAGCAGTGAATTGACTGGGTTCGGAGGCTACACCTTC.

V gene TRBV23-1 combines with J gene TRBJ2-7; tentatively, D is TRBD1 (6 bases). TRBV23-1 is placed among ORFs of uncertain function. The length of the CDR3 is 16 residues. V shed 0 bases and J shed 3 bases, with 15 bases lying between them. This CDR3 is CASSQSGQGPDYEQYF. CDR3 bases: TGCGCCAGCAGTCAATCTGGGCAGGGGCCGGACTACGAGCAGTACTTC.

The rearrangement uses TRBV12-3 or TRBV12-4 and TRBJ1-2; D gene unclear. This CDR3 spans 10 amino acids. V was cut by 6 bases and J by 8 bases, with 7 bases left in between. The CDR3 DNA reads TGTGCCAGCAGAATGGGCGGCTACACCTTC. Protein sequence: CASRMGGYTF.

The chain links TRBV4-1 to TRBJ1-1; D remains unclear. V was cut by 0 bases and J by 10 bases, with 9 bases left in between. This CDR3 has 12 amino acids. CDR1 MGHRA and CDR2 YSYEKL come from the germline V gene. The CDR3 DNA reads as TGCGCCAGCAGCCAAGATGGCAGAGGAGCTTTCTTT. Amino acid sequence: CASSQDGRGAFF.

The chain links TRBV6-2 or TRBV6-3 to TRBJ2-2; D is unresolved. Per germline, CDR1 MNHEY and CDR2 SVGEGT. The CDR3 is made up of 12 amino acids. V was clipped by 4 bases and J by 5 bases, with 5 bases between them. In DNA form, the CDR3 reads TGTGCCAGCAGTTCGCGGACCGGGGAGCTGTTTTTT. It codes for CASSSRTGELFF.

A few counts support this clone. The chain recombines TRBV4-3 with TRBJ2-3; weak D call: TRBD2 (6 bases). Trimming pared 1 base from V and 0 bases from J, leaving 8 bases between. Germline V lookup: CDR1 LGHNA, CDR2 YSLEER. This CDR3 is built from 15 residues. Written as DNA, the CDR3 is TGCGCCAGCAGCCAAGGCGGAGGGAGCACAGATACGCAGTATTTT. Protein sequence: CASSQGGGSTDTQYF.

This chain joins TRBV28 and TRBJ1-3, with D maybe TRBD1 (5 bases). The CDR3 has 16 amino acids. Germline assignment: CDR1 MDHEN and CDR2 SYDVKM. Trimming pared 3 bases from V and 0 bases from J, leaving 12 bases between. In DNA, the CDR3 is TGTGCCAGCAGTTTGGGGGGACCCCTCTCTGGAAACACCATATATTTT. Residues: CASSLGGPLSGNTIYF.

This clone has a handful of counts. This chain links TRBV6-1 with TRBJ2-1; 11 bases fit TRBD2. The length of the CDR3 is 15 residues. Germline CDR1 and CDR2: MNHNS and SASEGT. V lost 2 bases and J lost 8; bases outside the gene matches: 5. CDR3 sequence (DNA): TGTGCCAGCAGTGAAAATAAACTAGCGGGGGATGAGCAGTTCTTC. Translation gives CASSENKLAGDEQFF.

The V gene is TRBV28, the J gene TRBJ1-5, with D perhaps TRBD1 (5 bases). V lost 2 bases and J 6 bases, leaving 8 bases between the germline ends. The germline V gene encodes CDR1 MDHEN and CDR2 SYDVKM. The CDR3 has 13 amino acids. CDR3 residues: CASSLRGGQPQHF. The CDR3 DNA reads TGTGCCAGCAGTTTACGGGGGGGTCAGCCCCAGCATTTT.

This sequence joins TRBV18 and TRBJ2-5; D is uncertain. The germline gives CDR1 KGHSH, CDR2 LQKENI. Trimming pared 2 bases from V and 3 bases from J, leaving 10 bases between. The CDR3 spans 14 residues. In DNA, the CDR3 is TGTGCCAGCTCACCATCTATAAGTGAAGAGACCCAGTACTTC. This sequence encodes CASSPSISEETQYF.

J is TRBJ2-3 and V is TRBV19; possible D gene TRBD1, 6 bases. The CDR3 length is 13 residues. CDR1 is LNHDA and CDR2 is SQIVND in the germline V gene (reference sequence). V was cut by 7 bases and J by 3 bases, with 11 bases left in between. The CDR3 reads CASKSGETDTQYF. CDR3 DNA sequence: TGTGCCAGTAAGTCAGGGGAAACAGATACGCAGTATTTT.

CDR3 protein: CASSQELGGDLHTQYF. The DNA for the CDR3 is TGCGCCAGCAGCCAAGAATTAGGCGGGGACCTTCATACGCAGTATTTT. The chain has TRBV4-1 and TRBJ2-3; D perhaps matches TRBD2 (6 bases). V dropped 0 bases and J dropped 7 bases, with 17 bases sitting between them. This CDR3 has 16 residues. The V gene's germline CDR1 is MGHRA and CDR2 YSYEKL.

The chain is built from TRBV15 and TRBJ1-5; a possible D gene is TRBD1 (6 bases). The CDR3 length is 16 residues. Germline V gene lookup returns CDR1 LNHNV and CDR2 YYDKDF (reference sequence). Trimming cost V 0 bases and J 4 bases, with 13 bases left between them. CDR3 residues: CATSREYGGHNQPQHF. The DNA for the CDR3 is TGTGCCACCAGCAGAGAATATGGGGGCCATAATCAGCCCCAGCATTTT.

The chain is built from TRBV19 and TRBJ1-1; 7 nucleotides align to TRBD1. CDR1 is LNHDA, CDR2 SQIVND, per germline (reference sequence). V gave up 6 bases and J gave up 4 bases; unmatched junction bases: 8. The length of the CDR3 is 14 residues. CDR3 region: CASRSTTGITEAFF. The CDR3 DNA sequence: TGTGCCAGTAGATCTACGACAGGGATCACTGAAGCTTTCTTT.

The chain joins TRBV11-2 to TRBJ1-2; 8 bases fit TRBD1. V shed 10 bases and J 3 bases; nucleotides not matched to a gene: 7. CDR3 length: 13 amino acids. Germline loops: CDR1 SGHAT, CDR2 FQNNGV. CDR3 DNA: TGTGCCACGCCAGGGGGCCGGGACTATGGCTACACCTTC. Its translation is CATPGGRDYGYTF.